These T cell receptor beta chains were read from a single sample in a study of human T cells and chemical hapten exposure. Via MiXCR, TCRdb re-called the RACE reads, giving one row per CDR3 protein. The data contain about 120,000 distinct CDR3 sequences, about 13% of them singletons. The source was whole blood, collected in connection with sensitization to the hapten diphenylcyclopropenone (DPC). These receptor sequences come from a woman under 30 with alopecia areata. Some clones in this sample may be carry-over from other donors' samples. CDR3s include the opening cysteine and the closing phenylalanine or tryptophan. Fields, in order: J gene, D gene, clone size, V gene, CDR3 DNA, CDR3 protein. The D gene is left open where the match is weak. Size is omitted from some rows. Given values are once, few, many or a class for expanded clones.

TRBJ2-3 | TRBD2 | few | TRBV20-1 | TGCAGTTACTATGGCGGGGGGTATACAGATACGCAGTATTTT | CSYYGGGYTDTQYF
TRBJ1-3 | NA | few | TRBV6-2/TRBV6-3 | TGTGCCAGCAGTTACACCCTGAACTCTGGAAACACCATATATTTT | CASSYTLNSGNTIYF
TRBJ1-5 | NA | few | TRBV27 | TGTGCCAGCAGTCCTCAACCTTGGGGAGACGTCAGGGTGAGCAATCAGCCCCAGCATTTT | CASSPQPWGDVRVSNQPQHF
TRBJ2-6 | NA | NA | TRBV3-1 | TGTGCCAGCAGGGGGTCTGGGGCCAACGTCCTGACTTTC | CASRGSGANVLTF
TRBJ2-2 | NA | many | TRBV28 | TGTGCCAGCAGACATGGGGGTCTACGAGGACGGAGACACACCGGGGAGCTGTTTTTT | CASRHGGLRGRRHTGELFF
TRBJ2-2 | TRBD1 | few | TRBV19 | TGTGCCAGTAGTATAATCGCACAGGGGGCGCGAGGCACCGGGGAGCTGTTTTTT | CASSIIAQGARGTGELFF
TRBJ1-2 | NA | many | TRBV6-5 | TGTGCCACCACCGCGGACGAGTCCTATGGCTACACCTTC | CATTADESYGYTF
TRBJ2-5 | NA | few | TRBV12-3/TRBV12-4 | TGTGCCAGCAGTTTCGGTTTGTCAGGCCAAGAGACCCAGTACTTC | CASSFGLSGQETQYF
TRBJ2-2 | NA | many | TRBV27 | TGTGCCAGCAGTTTTCCCACCGGGGAGCTGTTTTTT | CASSFPTGELFF
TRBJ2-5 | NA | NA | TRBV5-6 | TGTGCCAGCAGCTGGTGGGGAGGCAATCAAGAGACCCAGTACTTC | CASSWWGGNQETQYF
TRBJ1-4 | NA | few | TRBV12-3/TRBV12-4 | TGTGCCAGCCGCCCCCTGCAGGAGGGCCAACTGTTTTTT | CASRPLQEGQLFF
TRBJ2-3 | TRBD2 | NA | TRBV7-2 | TGTGCCAGCAGTGGACGCGGGGGACCTAACTCTAGCACAGATACGCAGTATTTT | CASSGRGGPNSSTDTQYF
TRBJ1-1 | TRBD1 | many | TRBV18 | TGTGCCAGCTCACCGCGGACAGGGGGTTACACTGAAGCTTTCTTT | CASSPRTGGYTEAFF
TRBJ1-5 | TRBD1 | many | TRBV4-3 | TGCGCCAGCAGCCAAGATCGGACAGGGTCGAGCAATCAGCCCCAGCATTTT | CASSQDRTGSSNQPQHF
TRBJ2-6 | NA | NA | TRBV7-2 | TGTGCCAGCGGCGCTGGGGCCAACGTCCTGACTTTC | CASGAGANVLTF
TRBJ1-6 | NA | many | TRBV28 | TGTGCCAGCAGTTTGAGGGGATCACCCCTCCACTTT | CASSLRGSPLHF
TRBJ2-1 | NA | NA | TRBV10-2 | TGCGCCAGCAGGGGAGAGGGCCCTTACAATGAGCAGTTCTTC | CASRGEGPYNEQFF
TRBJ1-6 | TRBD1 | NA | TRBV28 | TGTGCCAGCAGTTATACAGGGGATAATTCACCCCTCCACTTT | CASSYTGDNSPLHF
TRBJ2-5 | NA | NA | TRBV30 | TGTGCCTGGACAGGGGCGAGGAAGACCCAGTACTTC | CAWTGARKTQYF
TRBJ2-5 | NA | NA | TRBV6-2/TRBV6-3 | TGTGCCAGCAGTTCCTACGGGGAAGAGACCCAGTACTTC | CASSSYGEETQYF
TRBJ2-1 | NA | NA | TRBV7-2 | TGTGCCAGCAGCCTTCAAAGACCCCATTACAATGAGCAGTTCTTC | CASSLQRPHYNEQFF
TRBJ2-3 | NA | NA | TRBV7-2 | TGTGCCAGCAGTCTCCTTGATTTTGCGCAGTATTTT | CASSLLDFAQYF
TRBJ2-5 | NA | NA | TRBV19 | TGTGCCAGTTCCGCCGGGGGGCGAGCAGAGACCCAGTACTTC | CASSAGGRAETQYF
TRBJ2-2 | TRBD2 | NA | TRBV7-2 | TGTGCCAGCAGCGCCCGACTAGCGAAGAACACCGGGGAGCTGTTTTTT | CASSARLAKNTGELFF
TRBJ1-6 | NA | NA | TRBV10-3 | TGTGCCATCAGTGAGCGGGGATATAATTCACCCCTCCACTTT | CAISERGYNSPLHF
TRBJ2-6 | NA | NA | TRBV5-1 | TGCGCCAGCAGCTTGAGGGGCAACCCCTCTGGGGCCAACGTCCTGACTTTC | CASSLRGNPSGANVLTF
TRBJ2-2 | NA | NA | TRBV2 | TGTGCCAGCACTAGGCTACCGAACACCGGGGAGCTGTTTTTT | CASTRLPNTGELFF
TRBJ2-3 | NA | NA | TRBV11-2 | TGTGCCAGCACCGGGACCACCCTAAGAACAGATACGCAGTATTTT | CASTGTTLRTDTQYF
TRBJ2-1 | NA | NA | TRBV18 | TGTGCCAGCTCACCGAAAACAGGGACGAGTGAGCAGTTCTTC | CASSPKTGTSEQFF
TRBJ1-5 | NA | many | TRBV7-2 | TGTGCCAGCAGCTTATCTGGTCTGATAAATCAGCCCCAGCATTTT | CASSLSGLINQPQHF
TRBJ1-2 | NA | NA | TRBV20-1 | TGCAGTGCTAGAAACGTGGCGACGGATGGCTACACCTTC | CSARNVATDGYTF
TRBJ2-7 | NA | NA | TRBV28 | TGTGCCAGCAGTTCCGGGAGCTCCTACGAGCAGTACTTC | CASSSGSSYEQYF
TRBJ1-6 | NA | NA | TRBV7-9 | TGTGCCAGCAGCCCTTGGAGCGGACTTGGTTCACCCCTCCACTTT | CASSPWSGLGSPLHF
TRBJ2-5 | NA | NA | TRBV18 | TGTGCCAGCTCACCACCGGTCCAAGAGACCCAGTACTTC | CASSPPVQETQYF
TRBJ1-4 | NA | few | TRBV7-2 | TGTGCCAGCAGCAAAAGACAGAGTAATGAAAAACTGTTTTTT | CASSKRQSNEKLFF
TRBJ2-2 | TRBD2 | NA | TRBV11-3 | TGTGCCAGCAGCTTTTATGCTAGCGGGACCGGGGAGCTGTTTTTT | CASSFYASGTGELFF
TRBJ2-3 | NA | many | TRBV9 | TGTGCCAGCAGCGTAGACGGGGGCCCCGCAACAGATACGCAGTATTTT | CASSVDGGPATDTQYF
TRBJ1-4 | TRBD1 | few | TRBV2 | TGTGCCAGCCAATCCTTCCGGGACAGACTCGTTGAAAAACTGTTTTTT | CASQSFRDRLVEKLFF
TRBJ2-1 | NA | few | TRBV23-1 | TGCGCCAGCAGTCAAAACAATGAGCAGTTCTTC | CASSQNNEQFF
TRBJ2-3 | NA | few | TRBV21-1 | TGTGCCAGCAGCAAAGGACGGGGGCTTGGTAGCACAGATACGCAGTATTTT | CASSKGRGLGSTDTQYF
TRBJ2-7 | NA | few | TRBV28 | TGTGCCAGCTACCAAAACCCAGGTTACGAGCAGTACTTC | CASYQNPGYEQYF
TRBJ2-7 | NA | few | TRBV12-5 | TGTGCTAGTGGTTTGGTAACAGATAGCCACGAGCAGTACTTC | CASGLVTDSHEQYF
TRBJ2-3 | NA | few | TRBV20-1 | TGCAGTGCTAGGTTCCCGGGGGCGACAGATACGCAGTATTTT | CSARFPGATDTQYF
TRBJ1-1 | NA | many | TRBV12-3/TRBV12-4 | TGTGCCAGCAGTTTAGGGGCCTCAAGGAAGAACACTGAAGCTTTCTTT | CASSLGASRKNTEAFF
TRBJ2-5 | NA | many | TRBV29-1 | TGCAGCCTAAGGGACGGGGGCGTCCAAGAGACCCAGTACTTC | CSLRDGGVQETQYF
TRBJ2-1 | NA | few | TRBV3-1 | TGTGCCAGCAGCCATGTCGGGGGCGAGGTTGATAGCGGTGAGCAGTTCTTC | CASSHVGGEVDSGEQFF
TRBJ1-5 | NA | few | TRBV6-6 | TGTGCCAGCAGGCGGACAGCGAGCAATCAGCCCCAGCATTTT | CASRRTASNQPQHF
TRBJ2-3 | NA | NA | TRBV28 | TGTGCCAGCAGTTCATCTAGTCGCGGAGATACGCAGTATTTT | CASSSSSRGDTQYF
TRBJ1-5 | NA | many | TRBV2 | TGTGCCAGCACGGGCCAAGGGCGATATCAGCCCCAGCATTTT | CASTGQGRYQPQHF
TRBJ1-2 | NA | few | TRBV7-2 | TGTGCCAGCAGCTTAGAACAGAACTATGGCTACACCTTC | CASSLEQNYGYTF